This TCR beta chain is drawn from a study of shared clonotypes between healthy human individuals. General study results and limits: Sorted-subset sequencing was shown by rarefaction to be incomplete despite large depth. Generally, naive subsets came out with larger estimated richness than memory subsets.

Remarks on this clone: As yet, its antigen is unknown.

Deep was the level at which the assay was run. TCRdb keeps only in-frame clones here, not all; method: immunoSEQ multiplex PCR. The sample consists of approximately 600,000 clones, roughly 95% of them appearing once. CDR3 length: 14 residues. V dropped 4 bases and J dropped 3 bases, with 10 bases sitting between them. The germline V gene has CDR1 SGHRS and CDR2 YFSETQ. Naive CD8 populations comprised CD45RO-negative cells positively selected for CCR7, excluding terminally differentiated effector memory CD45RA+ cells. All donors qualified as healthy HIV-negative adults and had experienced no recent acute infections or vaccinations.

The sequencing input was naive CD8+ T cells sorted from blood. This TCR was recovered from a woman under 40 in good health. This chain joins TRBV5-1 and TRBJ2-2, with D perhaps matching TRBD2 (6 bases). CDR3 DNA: TGCGCCAGCAGCGCGGGACTGGACACCGGGGAGCTGTTTTTT. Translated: CASSAGLDTGELFF.